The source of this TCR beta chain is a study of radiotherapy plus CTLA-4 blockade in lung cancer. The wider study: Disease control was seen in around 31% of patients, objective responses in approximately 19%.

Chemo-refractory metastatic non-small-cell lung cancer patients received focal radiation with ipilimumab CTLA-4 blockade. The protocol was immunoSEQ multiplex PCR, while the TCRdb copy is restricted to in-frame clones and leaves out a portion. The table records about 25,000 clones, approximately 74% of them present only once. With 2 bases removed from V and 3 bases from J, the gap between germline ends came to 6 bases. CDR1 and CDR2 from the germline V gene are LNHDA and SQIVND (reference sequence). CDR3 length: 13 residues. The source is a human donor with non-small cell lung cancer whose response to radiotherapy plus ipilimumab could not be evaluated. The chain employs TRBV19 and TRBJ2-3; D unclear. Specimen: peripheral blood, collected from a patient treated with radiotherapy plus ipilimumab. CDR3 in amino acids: CASSIPGTDTQYF. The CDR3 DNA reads TGTGCCAGTAGTATACCAGGAACAGATACGCAGTATTTT. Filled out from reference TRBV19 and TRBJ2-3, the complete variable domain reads DGGITQSPKYLFRKEGQNVTLSCEQNLNHDAMYWYRQDPGQGLRLIYYSQIVNDFQKGDIAEGYSVSREKKESFPLTVTSAQKNPTAFYLCASSIPGTDTQYFGPGTRLTVL.